This T cell receptor (beta chain) was sequenced during a study of vaccination and CD4 T cells after COVID-19. Concerning this clonotype: Its target is unknown.

The CDR3 length is 14 residues. Germline CDR1 reads DFQATT; CDR2 reads SNEGSKA (reference sequence). V was shortened by 0 bases and J by 1 base, with 8 bases between the two germline ends. The Oncomine TCR Beta short-read assay was applied to DNA of cultured CD4+ T cells. In TCRdb, the PCR reads were re-called with MiXCR into one record per CDR3 protein. In the table there are over 4,500 distinct CDR3 sequences, around 26% of which are singletons. Treatment described: approximately nine-day PBMC culture with coronavirus spike peptide pools or control peptides (ViraFEST assay). Harvesting of the unexposed donor's CD4+ T cells predated the COVID-19 pandemic (2011-2018).

Sequencing input: CD4+ T cells from blood, cultured in vitro. The origin of this receptor is a human donor in good health. This chain connects TRBV20-1 to TRBJ2-3; D is ambiguous. In DNA, the CDR3 is TGCAGTGCTAGAGATTTCTTCGGCACAGATACGCAGTATTTT. As protein: CSARDFFGTDTQYF.